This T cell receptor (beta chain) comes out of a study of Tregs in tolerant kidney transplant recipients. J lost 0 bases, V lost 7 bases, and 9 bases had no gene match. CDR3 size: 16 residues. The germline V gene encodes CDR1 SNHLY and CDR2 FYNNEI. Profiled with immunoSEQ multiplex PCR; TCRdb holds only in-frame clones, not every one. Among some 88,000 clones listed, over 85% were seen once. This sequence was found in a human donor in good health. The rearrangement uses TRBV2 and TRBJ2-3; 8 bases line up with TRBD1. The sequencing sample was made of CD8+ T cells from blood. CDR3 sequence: CASTGTGSTSTDTQYF. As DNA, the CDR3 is TGTGCCAGCACCGGGACAGGCTCAACTAGCACAGATACGCAGTATTTT.